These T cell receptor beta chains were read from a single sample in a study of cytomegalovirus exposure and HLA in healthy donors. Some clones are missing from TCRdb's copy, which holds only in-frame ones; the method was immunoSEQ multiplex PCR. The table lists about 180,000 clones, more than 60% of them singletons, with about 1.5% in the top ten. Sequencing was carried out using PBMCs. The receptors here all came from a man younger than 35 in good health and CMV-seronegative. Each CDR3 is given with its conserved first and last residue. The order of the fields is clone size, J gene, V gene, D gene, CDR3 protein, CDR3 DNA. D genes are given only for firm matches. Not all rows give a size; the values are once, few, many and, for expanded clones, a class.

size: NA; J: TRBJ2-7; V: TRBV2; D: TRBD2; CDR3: CASSLRSYRISGAVEQYF; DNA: TGTGCCAGCAGCCTTCGTTCGTACCGGATCAGCGGGGCTGTGGAGCAGTACTTC
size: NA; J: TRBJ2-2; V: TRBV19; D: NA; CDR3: CASSIGGFPTGELFF; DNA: TGTGCCAGTAGTATAGGAGGGTTTCCCACCGGGGAGCTGTTTTTT
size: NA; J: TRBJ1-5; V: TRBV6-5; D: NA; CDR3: CASTPQPQHF; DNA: TGTGCCAGCACTCCGCAGCCCCAGCATTTT
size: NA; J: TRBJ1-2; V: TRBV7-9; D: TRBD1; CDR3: CSSSPSTGNYGYTF; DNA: TGTTCCAGCAGCCCGTCGACAGGGAACTATGGCTACACCTTC
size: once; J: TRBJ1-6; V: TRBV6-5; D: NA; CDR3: CASSYSAWANSPLHF; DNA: TGTGCCAGCAGTTACTCCGCGTGGGCGAATTCACCCCTCCACTTT
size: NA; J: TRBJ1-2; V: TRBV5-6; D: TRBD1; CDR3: CASSLGDRGDNYGYTF; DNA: TGTGCCAGCAGCTTAGGGGACAGGGGGGATAACTATGGCTACACCTTC
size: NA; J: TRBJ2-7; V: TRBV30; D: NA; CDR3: CAWTEASENYEQYF; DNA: TGTGCCTGGACTGAGGCTAGCGAAAACTACGAGCAGTACTTC
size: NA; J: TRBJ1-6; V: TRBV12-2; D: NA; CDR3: CASRLGAGTGVNSPLHF; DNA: TGTGCAAGTCGCTTGGGGGCCGGGACAGGGGTTAATTCACCCCTCCACTTT
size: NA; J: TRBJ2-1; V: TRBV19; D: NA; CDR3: CASTKRQLLYNEQFF; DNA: TGTGCCAGTACCAAAAGACAGCTCCTCTACAATGAGCAGTTCTTC
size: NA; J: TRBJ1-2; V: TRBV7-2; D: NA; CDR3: CASSLDGRGFGYTF; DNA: TGTGCCAGCAGCTTAGACGGCAGAGGGTTTGGCTACACCTTC
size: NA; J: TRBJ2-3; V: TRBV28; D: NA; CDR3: CASSLFSKDTQYF; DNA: TGTGCCAGCAGTTTATTCAGTAAGGATACGCAGTATTTT
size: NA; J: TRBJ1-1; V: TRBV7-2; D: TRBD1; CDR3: CASRGQNMNTEAFF; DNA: TGTGCCAGCAGGGGACAGAACATGAACACTGAAGCTTTCTTT
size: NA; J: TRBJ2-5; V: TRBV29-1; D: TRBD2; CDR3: CSALLAGETQYF; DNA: TGCAGCGCCCTACTAGCGGGGGAGACCCAGTACTTC
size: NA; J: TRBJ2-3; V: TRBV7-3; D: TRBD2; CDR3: CASSRAAGDTDTQYF; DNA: TGTGCCAGCAGCCGTGCAGCGGGAGACACAGATACGCAGTATTTT
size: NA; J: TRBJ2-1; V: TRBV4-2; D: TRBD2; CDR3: CASSTFSGDEQFF; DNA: TGTGCCAGCAGTACCTTTAGCGGGGATGAGCAGTTCTTC
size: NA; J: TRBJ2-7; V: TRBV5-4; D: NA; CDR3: CASSLARGNEQYF; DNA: TGTGCCAGCAGCTTGGCGAGGGGGAACGAGCAGTACTTC
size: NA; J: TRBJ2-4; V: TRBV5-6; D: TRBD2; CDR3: CASSLGGRAKNIQYF; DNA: TGTGCCAGCAGCTTAGGCGGGAGGGCCAAAAACATTCAGTACTTC
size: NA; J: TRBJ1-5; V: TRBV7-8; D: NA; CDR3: CASSLWGREGNQPQHF; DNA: TGTGCCAGCAGCTTATGGGGCAGGGAAGGCAATCAGCCCCAGCATTTT
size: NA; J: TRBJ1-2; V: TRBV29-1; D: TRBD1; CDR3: CSVRTGMGGYTF; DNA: TGCAGCGTGAGGACAGGGATGGGTGGCTACACCTTC
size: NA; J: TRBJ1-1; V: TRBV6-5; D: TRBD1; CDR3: CASSADRDTEAFF; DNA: TGTGCCAGCAGTGCCGACAGGGACACTGAAGCTTTCTTT
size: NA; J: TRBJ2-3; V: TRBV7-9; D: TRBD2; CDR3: CASSLTSGATDTQYF; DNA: TGTGCCAGCAGCTTAACTAGCGGGGCCACAGATACGCAGTATTTT
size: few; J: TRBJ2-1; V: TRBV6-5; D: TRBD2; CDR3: CASRTSGTTNEQFF; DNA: TGTGCCAGCAGGACTAGCGGGACGACCAATGAGCAGTTCTTC
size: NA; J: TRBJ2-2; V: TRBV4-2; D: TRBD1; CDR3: CASSRKGAGNTGELFF; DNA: TGTGCCAGCAGCCGCAAGGGGGCAGGGAACACCGGGGAGCTGTTTTTT
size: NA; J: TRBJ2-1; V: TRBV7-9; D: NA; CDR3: CASSSGRDKNYNEQFF; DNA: TGTGCCAGCAGCTCAGGACGGGACAAAAATTACAATGAGCAGTTCTTC
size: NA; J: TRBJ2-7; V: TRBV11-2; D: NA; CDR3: CASSLAAYEQYF; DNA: TGTGCCAGCAGCTTAGCCGCCTACGAGCAGTACTTC
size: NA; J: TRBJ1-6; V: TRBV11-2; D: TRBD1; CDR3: CASSLGGDSNYNSPLHF; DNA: TGTGCCAGCAGCTTAGGGGGGGACAGCAACTATAATTCACCCCTCCACTTT
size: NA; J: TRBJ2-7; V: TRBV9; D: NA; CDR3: CASSVEGGGSSYEQYF; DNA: TGTGCCAGCAGCGTAGAGGGGGGCGGGAGCTCCTACGAGCAGTACTTC
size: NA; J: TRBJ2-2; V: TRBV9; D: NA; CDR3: CASSVAMSGNTGELFF; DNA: TGTGCCAGCAGCGTAGCTATGTCGGGGAACACCGGGGAGCTGTTTTTT
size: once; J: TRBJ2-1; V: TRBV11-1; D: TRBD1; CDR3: CASSFLRGPYNEQFF; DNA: TGTGCCAGCAGCTTTCTGAGGGGGCCCTACAATGAGCAGTTCTTC
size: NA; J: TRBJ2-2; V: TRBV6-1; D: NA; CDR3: CASSEFRNRGTGELFF; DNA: TGTGCCAGCAGTGAATTCCGTAACCGCGGCACCGGGGAGCTGTTTTTT
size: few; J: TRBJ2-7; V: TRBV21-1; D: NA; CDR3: CASSNFLLAGFSYEQYF; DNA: TGTGCCAGCAGCAATTTCTTATTAGCGGGCTTCTCCTACGAGCAGTACTTC
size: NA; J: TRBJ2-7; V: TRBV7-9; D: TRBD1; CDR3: CASSSPGTGPYEQYF; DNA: TGTGCCAGCAGCTCTCCCGGGACAGGTCCCTACGAGCAGTACTTC
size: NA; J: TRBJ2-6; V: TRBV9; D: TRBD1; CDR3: CASSGTGAGANVLTF; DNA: TGTGCCAGCAGCGGGACAGGGGCCGGGGCCAACGTCCTGACTTTC
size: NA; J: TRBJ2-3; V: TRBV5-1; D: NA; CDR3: CASRKQVHGTDTQYF; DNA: TGCGCCAGCAGGAAACAGGTTCACGGCACAGATACGCAGTATTTT
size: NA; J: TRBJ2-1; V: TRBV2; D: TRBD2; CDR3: CASQREASYNEQFF; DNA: TGTGCCAGCCAGCGGGAGGCTTCCTACAATGAGCAGTTCTTC
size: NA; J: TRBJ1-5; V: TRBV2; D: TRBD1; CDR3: CASSLMTGVGANQPQHF; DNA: TGTGCCAGCAGCCTAATGACAGGGGTTGGGGCCAATCAGCCCCAGCATTTT
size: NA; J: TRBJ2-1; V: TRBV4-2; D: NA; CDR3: CASRPGGSGTYNEQFF; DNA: TGTGCCAGCAGGCCCGGGGGTAGCGGAACCTACAATGAGCAGTTCTTC
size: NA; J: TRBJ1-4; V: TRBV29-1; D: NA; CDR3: CSVPFAGPGEKLFF; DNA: TGCAGCGTCCCCTTTGCGGGGCCGGGTGAAAAACTGTTTTTT
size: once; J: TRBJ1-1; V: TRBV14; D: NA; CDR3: CASSQGIWGTRGTEAFF; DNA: TGTGCCAGCAGCCAAGGGATTTGGGGGACTCGGGGGACTGAAGCTTTCTTT
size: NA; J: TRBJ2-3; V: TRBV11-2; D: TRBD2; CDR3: CASSSTSGGRTDTQYF; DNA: TGTGCCAGCAGCTCGACTAGCGGGGGGCGCACAGATACGCAGTATTTT
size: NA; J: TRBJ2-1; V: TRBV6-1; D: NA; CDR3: CASSGGSGTRAYNEQFF; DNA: TGTGCCAGCAGTGGTGGCTCAGGGACAAGGGCCTACAATGAGCAGTTCTTC